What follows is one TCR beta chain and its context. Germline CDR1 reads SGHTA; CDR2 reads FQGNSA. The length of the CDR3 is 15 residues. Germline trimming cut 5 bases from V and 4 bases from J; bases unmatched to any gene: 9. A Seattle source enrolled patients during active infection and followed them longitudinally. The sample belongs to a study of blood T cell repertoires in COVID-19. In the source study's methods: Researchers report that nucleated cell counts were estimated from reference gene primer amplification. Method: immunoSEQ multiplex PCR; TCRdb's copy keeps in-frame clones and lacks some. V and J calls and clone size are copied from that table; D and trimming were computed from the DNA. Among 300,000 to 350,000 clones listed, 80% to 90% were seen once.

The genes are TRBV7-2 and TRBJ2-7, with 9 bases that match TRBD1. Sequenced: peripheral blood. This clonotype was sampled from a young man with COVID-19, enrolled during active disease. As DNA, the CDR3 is TGTGCCAGCAGCCCTAGGACAGGGACAGGGTACGAGCAGTACTTC. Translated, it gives CASSPRTGTGYEQYF.